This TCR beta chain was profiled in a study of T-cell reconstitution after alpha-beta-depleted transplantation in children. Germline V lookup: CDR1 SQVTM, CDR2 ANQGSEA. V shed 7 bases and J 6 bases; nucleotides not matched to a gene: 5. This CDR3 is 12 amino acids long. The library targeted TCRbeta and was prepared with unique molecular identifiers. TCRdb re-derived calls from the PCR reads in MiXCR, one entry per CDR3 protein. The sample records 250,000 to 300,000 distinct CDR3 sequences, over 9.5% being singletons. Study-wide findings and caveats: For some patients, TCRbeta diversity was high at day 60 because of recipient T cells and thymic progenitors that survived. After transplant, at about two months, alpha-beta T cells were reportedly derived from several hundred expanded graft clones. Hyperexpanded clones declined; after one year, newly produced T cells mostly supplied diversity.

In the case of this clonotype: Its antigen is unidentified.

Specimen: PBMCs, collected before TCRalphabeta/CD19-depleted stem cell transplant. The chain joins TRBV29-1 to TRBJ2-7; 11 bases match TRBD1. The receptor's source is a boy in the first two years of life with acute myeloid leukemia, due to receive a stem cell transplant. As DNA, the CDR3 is TGCAGCGCGACCGGGACAGGGGGCGAGCAGTACTTC. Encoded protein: CSATGTGGEQYF.